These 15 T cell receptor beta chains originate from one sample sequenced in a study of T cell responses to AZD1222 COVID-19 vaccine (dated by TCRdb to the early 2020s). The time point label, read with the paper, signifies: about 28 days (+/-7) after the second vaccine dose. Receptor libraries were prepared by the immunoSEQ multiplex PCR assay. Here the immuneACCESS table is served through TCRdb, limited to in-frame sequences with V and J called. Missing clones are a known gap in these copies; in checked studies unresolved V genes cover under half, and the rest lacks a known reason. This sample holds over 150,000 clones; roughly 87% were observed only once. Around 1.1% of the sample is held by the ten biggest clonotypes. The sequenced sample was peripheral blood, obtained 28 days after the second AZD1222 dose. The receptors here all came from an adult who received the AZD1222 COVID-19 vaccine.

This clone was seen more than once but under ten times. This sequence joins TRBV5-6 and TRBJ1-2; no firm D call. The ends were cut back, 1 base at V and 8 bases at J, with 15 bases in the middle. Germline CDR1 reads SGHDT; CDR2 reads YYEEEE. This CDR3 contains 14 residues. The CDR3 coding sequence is TGTGCCAGCAGCTTGATTTCCGGGCGTCGCGGCTACACCTTC. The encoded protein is CASSLISGRRGYTF.

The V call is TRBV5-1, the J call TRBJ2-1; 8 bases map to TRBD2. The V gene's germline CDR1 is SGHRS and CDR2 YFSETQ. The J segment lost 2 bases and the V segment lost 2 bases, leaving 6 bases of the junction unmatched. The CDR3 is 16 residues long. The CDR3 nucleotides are TGCGCCAGCAGCTTCTCGTCGGGGGGGCCCTACAATGAGCAGTTCTTC. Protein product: CASSFSSGGPYNEQFF.

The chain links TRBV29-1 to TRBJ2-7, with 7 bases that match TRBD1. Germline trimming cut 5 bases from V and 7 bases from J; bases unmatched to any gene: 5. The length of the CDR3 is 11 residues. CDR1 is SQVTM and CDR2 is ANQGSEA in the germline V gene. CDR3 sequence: CSVRPGQEQYF. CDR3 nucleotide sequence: TGCAGCGTTCGACCGGGACAGGAGCAGTACTTC.

The CDR3 spells CASSQEMLLAGYNEQFF. The CDR3 DNA reads as TGCGCCAGCAGCCAAGAGATGCTCCTAGCGGGGTACAATGAGCAGTTCTTC. The chain combines TRBV4-3 with TRBJ2-1; 9 nucleotides match TRBD2. The trim removed 0 bases at V and 4 bases at J, leaving 7 bases unmatched. This CDR3 is built from 17 residues. Germline CDR1 and CDR2: LGHNA and YSLEER.

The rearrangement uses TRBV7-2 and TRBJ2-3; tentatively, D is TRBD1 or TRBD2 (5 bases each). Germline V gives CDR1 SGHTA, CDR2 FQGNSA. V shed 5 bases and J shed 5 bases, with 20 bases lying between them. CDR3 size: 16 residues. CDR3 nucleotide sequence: TGTGCCAGCAGCCCCCTCGGGGCAGGGCCGGGAGATACGCAGTATTTT. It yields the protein CASSPLGAGPGDTQYF.

The CDR3 coding sequence is TGCGCCAGCAGCCTGGACAGGCCTTCGAACACCGGGGAGCTGTTTTTT. Translation gives CASSLDRPSNTGELFF. V and J are TRBV5-1 and TRBJ2-2, with TRBD1 matching over 7 bases. The germline CDR1 and CDR2 sequences are SGHRS and YFSETQ. Unmatched junction bases numbered 6, after V lost 4 bases and J lost 0 bases. This CDR3 contains 16 residues.

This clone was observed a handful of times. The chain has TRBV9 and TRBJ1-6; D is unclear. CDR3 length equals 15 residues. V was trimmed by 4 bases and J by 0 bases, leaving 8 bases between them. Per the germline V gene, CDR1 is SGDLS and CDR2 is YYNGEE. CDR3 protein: CASSPYDSYNSPLHF. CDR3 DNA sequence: TGTGCCAGCAGCCCCTACGACTCCTATAATTCACCCCTCCACTTT.

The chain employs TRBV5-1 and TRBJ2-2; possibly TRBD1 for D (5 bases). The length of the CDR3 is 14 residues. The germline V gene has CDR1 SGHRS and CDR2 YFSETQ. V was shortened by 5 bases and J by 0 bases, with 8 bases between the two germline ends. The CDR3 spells CASSLGANTGELFF. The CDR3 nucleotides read TGCGCCAGCAGTCTAGGGGCGAACACCGGGGAGCTGTTTTTT.

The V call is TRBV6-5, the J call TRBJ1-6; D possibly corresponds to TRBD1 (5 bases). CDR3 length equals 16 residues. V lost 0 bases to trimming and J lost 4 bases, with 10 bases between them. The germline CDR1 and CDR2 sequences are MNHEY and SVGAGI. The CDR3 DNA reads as TGTGCCAGCAGTTACTCGTGGGGCCGGTATAATTCACCCCTCCACTTT. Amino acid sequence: CASSYSWGRYNSPLHF.

Here the CDR3 reads CASSPKAGGEQYF. The CDR3 DNA reads as TGCGCCAGCAGCCCAAAAGCCGGGGGAGAGCAGTACTTC. This chain connects TRBV4-3 to TRBJ2-7; tentative D call: TRBD2 (6 bases). This CDR3 spans 13 amino acids. The germline V gene has CDR1 LGHNA and CDR2 YSLEER. V lost 4 bases, J lost 7 bases, and 14 bases lay in between.

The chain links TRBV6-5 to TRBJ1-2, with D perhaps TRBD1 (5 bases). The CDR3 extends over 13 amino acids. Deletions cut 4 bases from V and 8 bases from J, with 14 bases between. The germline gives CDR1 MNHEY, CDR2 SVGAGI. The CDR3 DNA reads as TGTGCCAGCAGTTCCACAGGTACCTTCGGCTACACCTTC. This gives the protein CASSSTGTFGYTF.

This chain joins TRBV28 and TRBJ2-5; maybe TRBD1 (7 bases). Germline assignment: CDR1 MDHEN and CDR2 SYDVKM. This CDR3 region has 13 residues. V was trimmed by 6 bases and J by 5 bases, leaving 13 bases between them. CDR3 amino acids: CASSPRGEETQYF. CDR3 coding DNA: TGTGCCAGCAGCCCCAGGGGGGAGGAGACCCAGTACTTC. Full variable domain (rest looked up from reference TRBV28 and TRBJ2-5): DVKVTQSSRYLVKRTGEKVFLECVQDMDHENMFWYRQDPGLGLRLIYFSYDVKMKEKGDIPEGYSVSREKKERFSLILESASTNQTSMYLCASSPRGEETQYFGPGTRLLVL.

The CDR3 DNA reads TGTGCCAGCAGCTTAGCAGTGGCGACTGGGGCCAACGTCCTGACTTTC. Residues: CASSLAVATGANVLTF. This chain uses TRBV7-8 with TRBJ2-6, with unresolved D. Looked up from germline, CDR1 is SGHVS and CDR2 is FQNEAQ. V lost 0 bases, J lost 2 bases, and 8 bases lay in between. The CDR3 is 16 residues long.

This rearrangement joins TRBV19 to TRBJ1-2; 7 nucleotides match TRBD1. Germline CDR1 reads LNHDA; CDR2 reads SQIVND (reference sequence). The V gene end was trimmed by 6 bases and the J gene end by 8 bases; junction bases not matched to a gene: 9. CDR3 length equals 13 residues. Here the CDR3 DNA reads TGTGCCAGTAGGCGCTCAGGGGGGTTGGGCTACACCTTC. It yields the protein CASRRSGGLGYTF. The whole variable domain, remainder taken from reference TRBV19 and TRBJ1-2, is DGGITQSPKYLFRKEGQNVTLSCEQNLNHDAMYWYRQDPGQGLRLIYYSQIVNDFQKGDIAEGYSVSREKKESFPLTVTSAQKNPTAFYLCASRRSGGLGYTFGSGTRLTVV.

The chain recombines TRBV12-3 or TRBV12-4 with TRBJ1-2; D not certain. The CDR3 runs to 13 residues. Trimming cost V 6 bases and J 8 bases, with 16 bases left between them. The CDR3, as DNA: TGTGCCAGCAGGACGCGGGAATCTGGGGGCTACACCTTC. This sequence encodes CASRTRESGGYTF.